This record looks at one T cell receptor (beta chain) sequence and its context. What this receptor recognizes is not known. Base qualities are not at hand, and no much larger clone is one base apart. Healthy HIV-negative adults with no recently reported acute infections or vaccinations were included as donors. Every donor was a Caucasian adult living in Nashville, Tennessee, USA. Magnetic negative selection was used to enrich CD4+ T cells, after which naive cells were positively selected on CD45RA and the negative fraction became the memory subset. Blood was collected by leukapheresis, and PBMCs were isolated by Ficoll-Histopaque density gradient centrifugation and then cryopreserved in liquid nitrogen vapor phase. Analytical flow cytometry was used to check the purity and quantity of every magnetically sorted T cell population. From each sorted fraction, genomic DNA was isolated and quantified by UV absorbance on a Nanodrop 2000c.

The CDR3, from cysteine to phenylalanine, totals 15 residues. Left in the record is the CDR3 DNA by itself, 45 bases read in frame from the first base. CDR1 and CDR2 are drawn from the germline V gene: MNHNS, SASEGT. Trimming at the junction amounts to 5 bases on V and 0 bases on J, and the germline ends lie 13 bases apart. Using the deep immunoSEQ assay, multiplex PCR amplified TCR CDR3 regions from genomic DNA. For each cell subset, the extracted genomic DNA was distributed evenly across all wells of several immunoSEQ 96-well plates, and each plate served as one replicate. For sorted subsets, 150 to 200 ng genomic DNA, equal to tens of thousands of T cell genomes, was loaded into each replicate PCR. Purified libraries were measured with a Qubit 3.0 fluorometer, size-checked on a Bioanalyzer 2100, and measured again with the KAPA Library Quantification kit. Each immunoSEQ 96-well plate was sequenced on its own single-read 150-cycle Illumina NextSeq 550 flow cell. As for the original processing: Because only junctional sequences without quality scores were contained in the immunoSEQ output, filtering matching that applied to full-length reads could not be performed. To assign V/J genes and CDR3, sequences were annotated against IMGT germline references using PyIR, a Python wrapper for IgBLAST v1.9. Reads were filtered out if the reads had weak V/J assignments (E-value above 1e-6), no CDR3, stop codons, out-of-frame junctions, or ambiguous translated residues. V3J clonotypes were defined as sequences sharing an identical inferred V gene, J gene, and CDR3 amino acid sequence. The percentage overlap between two repertoires was calculated by dividing the number of shared unique clonotypes by the size of the smaller repertoire. Repertoire richness was assessed with RTK rarefaction, the Chao1 estimator, and Recon v2.1 estimates of unobserved clonotypes. For all TCRbeta clonotypes obtained by the gDNA method from several donors, generation probabilities were computed with OLGA. Sourced from immuneACCESS, this table was stored by TCRdb with only in-frame sequences that have V and J called. A share of the clones is absent; for the studies checked, an unresolved V gene accounts for under half, and the remainder has no known explanation. D and trimming come from the DNA, and the V and J calls and clone size come from that table. Across this sample there are around 1.1 million clones, with approximately 77% seen only once. The ten most abundant clones make up 0.89% of the sample.

The data derive from a study of shared clonotypes between healthy human individuals (dated by TCRdb to between 2020 and 2021). Regarding the complete study: Three men and two women, aged 18 to 49 years, made up the cohort. Per donor, three plates each were used for CD4 naive and CD4 memory, two for CD8 naive, and one for CD8 memory. Blood TCR repertoires of about 5 healthy adults were deeply sequenced to estimate repertoire size and the extent of clonotype sharing between individuals. Different laboratories and diverse techniques were used to prepare libraries and sequence TCR repertoires, to increase sequencing depth and limit assay-specific biases. Leukapheresis yielded between about 0.8 and 9.5 billion PBMCs per donor. Broad study findings and their caveats: Across a few donors, around 5.4% of naive CD4, roughly 3.8% of naive CD8, 2.3% of memory CD4, and under 0.45% of memory CD8 clonotypes were shared. Pairwise subsampling indicated that sequencing depth was expected to affect the degree of clonotype sharing among donors. Sampling was restricted to blood, and TCR repertoires in tissue are likely to differ from TCR repertoires in blood. The genetic and exposure-history diversity represented was limited by the small number of donors. Clonotypes shared by all four sorted-subset donors showed higher generation probabilities than non-shared clonotypes. Naive subsets generally had larger estimated clonotype richness than memory subsets did. Incomplete sequencing was indicated by rarefaction of sorted-subset datasets, despite the large sequencing depth.

The TCR comes from a man aged 18 to 30 in good health. Some clones in this sample may be carry-over from other donors' samples. Sequences were obtained from memory CD4+ T cells from PBMCs. The sample's cell subset or site, from its label and the paper: CD45RA-negative fraction. The V and J genes are TRBV6-1 and TRBJ1-1, with TRBD1 perhaps the D gene, on 5 matching bases. The nucleotide sequence reads as follows: TGTGCCAGCAGTTTTTCCGCGGGGGTGAACACTGAAGCTTTCTTT. Its coded protein is CASSFSAGVNTEAFF.